The 11 T cell receptor beta chains presented below share a single source sample, sequenced in a study of blood T cell repertoires in COVID-19. Produced via immunoSEQ multiplex PCR; TCRdb's table is partial and in-frame only. The sample lists 150,000 or so clones; about four fifths were seen once. Sequences were obtained from peripheral blood. These receptors were taken from a woman older than 75 with acute or convalescent COVID-19.

Points on this clone: One junction end does not reproduce the germline sequence, and a read error may be involved. V is TRBV6-5 and J is TRBJ1-1; 8 bases match TRBD1. The CDR3 contains 13 residues. CDR1 is MNHEY, CDR2 SVGAGI, per germline. CDR3 coding DNA: TGTGCCAGCAGGCTTACAGGGGGACCAGAGATGATCTTT. Protein: CASRLTGGPEMIF.

The rearrangement links TRBV27 to TRBJ2-7, with a weak D call TRBD2 (5 bases). The V end was cut by 3 bases, the J end by 2 bases, with 8 bases between. Germline lookup yields CDR1 MNHEY and CDR2 SMNVEV (reference sequence). CDR3 length: 13 amino acids. CDR3 protein: CASSFAGAYEQYF. In DNA form, the CDR3 reads TGTGCCAGCAGTTTCGCGGGCGCCTACGAGCAGTACTTC.

The genes are TRBV14 and TRBJ1-4; the D is unclear. V shed 0 bases and J shed 11 bases, with 16 bases lying between them. The CDR3 is 15 residues long. Germline values: CDR1 SGHDN, CDR2 FVKESK. CDR3 sequence (DNA): TGTGCCAGCAGCCAAGATGTCCCACCCGGGTCGAAACTGTTTTTT. Its protein product is CASSQDVPPGSKLFF.

The chain recombines TRBV4-1 with TRBJ2-7; 11 nucleotides line up with TRBD1. Germline values: CDR1 MGHRA, CDR2 YSYEKL. The CDR3 is made up of 16 amino acids. The ends lost 0 bases at V and 4 bases at J; junction bases unmatched: 5. The CDR3 DNA reads as TGCGCCAGCAGCCAAGAAATAGGACAGGGGGCTTACGAGCAGTACTTC. Amino acids: CASSQEIGQGAYEQYF.

This chain links TRBV6-2 or TRBV6-3 with TRBJ1-1; D unresolved. CDR1 MNHEY and CDR2 SVGEGT come from the germline V gene. The CDR3 has 13 residues. Deletions cut 5 bases from V and 0 bases from J, with 7 bases between. Here the CDR3 reads CASSQQLNTEAFF. CDR3 sequence (DNA): TGTGCCAGCAGTCAACAGTTGAACACTGAAGCTTTCTTT.

The V and J genes are TRBV29-1 and TRBJ1-2, with D perhaps TRBD1 (6 bases). The CDR3 is 12 amino acids. V dropped 4 bases and J dropped 2 bases, with 8 bases sitting between them. CDR1 and CDR2 (germline): SQVTM, ANQGSEA. The DNA for the CDR3 is TGCAGCGTTGCCCAGGGGAACTATGGCTACACCTTC. Translation gives CSVAQGNYGYTF. The variable domain in full, with the rest retrieved from reference TRBV29-1 and TRBJ1-2, is SAVISQKPSRDICQRGTSLTIQCQVDSQVTMMFWYRQQPGQSLTLIATANQGSEATYESGFVIDKFPISRPNLTFSTLTVSNMSPEDSSIYLCSVAQGNYGYTFGSGTRLTVV.

The CDR3 reads CSVETNFYGYTF. The CDR3 region has the DNA TGCAGCGTCGAGACAAATTTCTATGGCTACACCTTC. V is TRBV29-1 and J is TRBJ1-2; D call uncertain. Germline V gives CDR1 SQVTM, CDR2 ANQGSEA. The ends were cut back, 6 bases at V and 4 bases at J, with 12 bases in the middle. The CDR3 spans 12 residues.

The chain recombines TRBV3-1 (or the pseudogene TRBV3-2) with TRBJ2-2; D might be TRBD1 (5 bases). The CDR3 contains 14 residues. V dropped 7 bases and J dropped 7 bases, with 16 bases sitting between them. CDR1 is LGHDT and CDR2 is YNNKEL in the germline V gene (reference sequence). The DNA for the CDR3 is TGTGCCAGCAATAGAAAGGGGATGGACGGGGAGCTGTTTTTT. Encoded protein: CASNRKGMDGELFF.

The chain carries TRBV10-1 and TRBJ2-1; 8 bases line up with TRBD1. The V gene's germline CDR1 is WNHNN and CDR2 SYGVQD (reference sequence). The trim removed 2 bases at V and 9 bases at J, leaving 6 bases unmatched. The CDR3 has 14 residues. The CDR3 loop reads CASSEPQGAGEQFF. For the CDR3, the DNA is TGCGCCAGCAGTGAGCCCCAGGGGGCAGGTGAGCAGTTCTTC.

V is TRBV6-5 and J is TRBJ2-7; TRBD1 matches at 8 bases. The CDR3 totals 16 residues. CDR1 and CDR2 (germline): MNHEY, SVGAGI. After removal of 4 bases from V and 3 bases from J, the junction contained 11 bases not matched to a gene. The CDR3 DNA sequence: TGTGCCAGCAGTTCGGTGGGACAGGCGGTCTTCTACGAGCAGTACTTC. It codes for CASSSVGQAVFYEQYF.

The rearrangement uses TRBV29-1 and TRBJ1-4; the match to TRBD1 covers 9 bases. J was trimmed by 6 bases and V by 5 bases; bases with no gene match: 4. The CDR3 totals 13 residues. The germline V gene has CDR1 SQVTM and CDR2 ANQGSEA. CDR3 loop: CSVLTGGYEKLFF. The CDR3 DNA reads TGCAGCGTTTTGACAGGGGGATATGAAAAACTGTTTTTT.